These T cell receptor beta chains were read from a single sample in a study of blood T cell repertoires in COVID-19. Repertoires were generated with immunoSEQ multiplex PCR, while TCRdb's copy carries only in-frame clones and drops some. Of fewer than 200,000 clones in the sample, 85% were seen once. The specimen was peripheral blood. The receptor source for this set is a human donor with acute or convalescent COVID-19. The donor label of this sample is uncertain. Both conserved end residues are part of each CDR3. D genes are given only for firm matches. For some rows the clone size is stated as once, few or many, or as a class when expanded; others skip it.

TRBJ2-1 TRBV7-3 - - TGTGCCAGCAGTCTCCTTGGGGCTCGAGATGAGCAGTTCTTC CASSLLGARDEQFF
TRBJ1-2 TRBV28 TRBD1 - TGTGCCAGCAGTTATAGGGGGCGAGGCTACACCTTC CASSYRGRGYTF
TRBJ2-1 TRBV6-5 TRBD2 once TGTGCCAGCAGTTATAGCGGGGGGGCGGTTAATGAGCAGTTCTTC CASSYSGGAVNEQFF
TRBJ1-1 TRBV5-1 - - TGCGCCAGCAGCTTAACACAGAAACCCGGGGGTGCCACTGAAGCTTTCTTT CASSLTQKPGGATEAFF
TRBJ2-2 TRBV6-5 TRBD2 - TGTGCCAGCAGCCGGCGGGGGATGAACACCGGGGAGCTGTTTTTT CASSRRGMNTGELFF
TRBJ1-2 TRBV9 - few TGTGCCAGCAGCGTAGCCCTAAACTATGGCTACACCTTC CASSVALNYGYTF
TRBJ1-4 TRBV28 - - TGTGCCAGCAGAGACAGCAATGAAAAACTGTTTTTT CASRDSNEKLFF
TRBJ2-1 TRBV7-6 TRBD2 few TGTGCCAGCAGCTTGGGGGTCCACCGCGCTAGCGGGGGGGCCAGGGAGCAGTTCTTC CASSLGVHRASGGAREQFF
TRBJ1-4 TRBV7-6 - - TGTGCCAGCAGCGGGGGTACAGGGATGACGGGAATCCACGGACTGTTTTTT CASSGGTGMTGIHGLFF
TRBJ2-7 TRBV3-1/TRBV3-2 - - TGTGCCAGCAGCGACTTCTCGAGGTACGAGCAGTACTTC CASSDFSRYEQYF
TRBJ2-3 TRBV9 - - TGTGCCAGCAGCGTATTCTTGCAGGACACAGATACGCAGTATTTT CASSVFLQDTDTQYF
TRBJ2-5 TRBV5-1 - - TGCGCCAGCCTTAAGGAGGGGAAAATGGGGGAGACCCAGTACTTC CASLKEGKMGETQYF
TRBJ1-1 TRBV12-5 - - TGTGCTAGTGCCCTAGGGGGGGCTGAGACTGAAGCTTTCTTT CASALGGAETEAFF
TRBJ1-5 TRBV27 - once TGTGCCAGCAGTTTAGCCCTAAAGGGAGGACGGAATCAGCCCCAGCATTTT CASSLALKGGRNQPQHF
TRBJ2-2 TRBV19 TRBD1 - TGTGCCAGTAGTTTCCCATTCAGGGGGCGGGCCGGGGAGCTGTTTTTT CASSFPFRGRAGELFF
TRBJ2-1 TRBV5-5 TRBD2 - TGTGCCAGCAGCTCCGAGGGGACTAGCGGGCCGAGCTCCTACAATGGGCAGTTCTTC CASSSEGTSGPSSYNGQFF
TRBJ2-7 TRBV5-4 - - TGTGCCAGCAGCTTCGAAGGAGGTCGGGAGCAGTACTTC CASSFEGGREQYF
TRBJ2-7 TRBV11-3 TRBD1 once TGTGCCAGCAGCTTTTCACAGGGGGCCTACGAGCAGTACTTC CASSFSQGAYEQYF
TRBJ2-7 TRBV2 TRBD2 - TGTGCCAGCAGGCCCCGGGTTCTAGCGGGGGGCTACGAGCAGTACTTC CASRPRVLAGGYEQYF
TRBJ1-2 TRBV11-1 - once TGTGCCAGCAGCCCTACGGACACTAGCAACTATGGCTACACCTTC CASSPTDTSNYGYTF
TRBJ1-3 TRBV6-5 - - TGTGCCAGCAGTTATAAACAGAGTTACTCTGGAAACACCATATATTTT CASSYKQSYSGNTIYF
TRBJ2-7 TRBV5-1 TRBD1 - TGCGCCAGCAGCCGGGACAGCTACGAGCAGTACTTC CASSRDSYEQYF
TRBJ1-1 TRBV5-5 TRBD1 - TGTGCCAGCAGCCCGGTTGGGACAGAGAACACTGAAGCTTTCTTT CASSPVGTENTEAFF
TRBJ1-1 TRBV6-5 TRBD1 - TGTGCCAGCAGTTACTCGAGTCAGGGGGACACTGAAGCTTTCTTT CASSYSSQGDTEAFF
TRBJ1-2 TRBV11-2 TRBD1 - TGTGCCAGCAGCTTAGTGGGTAGGGGGCCCGATGGCTACACCTTC CASSLVGRGPDGYTF
TRBJ1-5 TRBV5-1 - - TGCGCCAGCAGCTTGGAAGGGGGTAGCAATCAGCCCCAGCATTTT CASSLEGGSNQPQHF
TRBJ2-7 TRBV5-4 - few TGTGCCAGCACCTCCTGGGGCAGGGAGGCCGCGCAGTACTTC CASTSWGREAAQYF
TRBJ2-3 TRBV29-1 TRBD2 - TGCAGCGTTGTCCGTTCAGCGGGGGGGCAAGATACGCAGTATTTT CSVVRSAGGQDTQYF
TRBJ1-4 TRBV27 - - TGTGCCAGCAGCGCCGGAGCCACGCGGCGGGAAAAACTGTTTTTT CASSAGATRREKLFF
TRBJ2-5 TRBV7-7 TRBD2 - TGTGCCAGCAGCTTAGGAGTAGCGGGGGGACTTCTGGAGACCCAGTACTTC CASSLGVAGGLLETQYF